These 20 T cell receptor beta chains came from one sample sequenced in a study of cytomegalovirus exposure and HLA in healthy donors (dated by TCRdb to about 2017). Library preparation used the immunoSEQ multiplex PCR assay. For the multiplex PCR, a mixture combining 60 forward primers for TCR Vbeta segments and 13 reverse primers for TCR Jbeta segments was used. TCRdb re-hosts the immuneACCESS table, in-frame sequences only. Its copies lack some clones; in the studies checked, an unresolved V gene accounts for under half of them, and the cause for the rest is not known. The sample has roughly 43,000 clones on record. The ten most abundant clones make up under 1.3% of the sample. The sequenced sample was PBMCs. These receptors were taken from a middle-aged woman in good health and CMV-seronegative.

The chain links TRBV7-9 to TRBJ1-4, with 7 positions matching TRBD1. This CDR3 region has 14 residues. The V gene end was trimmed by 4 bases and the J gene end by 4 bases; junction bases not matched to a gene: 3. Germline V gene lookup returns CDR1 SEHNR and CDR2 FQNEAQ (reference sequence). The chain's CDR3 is CASSYGQVNEKLFF. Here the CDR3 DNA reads TGTGCCAGCAGCTACGGACAGGTTAATGAAAAACTGTTTTTT.

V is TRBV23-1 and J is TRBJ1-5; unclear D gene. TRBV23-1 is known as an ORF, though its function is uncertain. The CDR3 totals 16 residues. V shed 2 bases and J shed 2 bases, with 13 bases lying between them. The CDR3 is CASSQSREGGNQPQHF. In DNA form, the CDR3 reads TGCGCCAGCAGTCAAAGCCGAGAGGGCGGCAATCAGCCCCAGCATTTT.

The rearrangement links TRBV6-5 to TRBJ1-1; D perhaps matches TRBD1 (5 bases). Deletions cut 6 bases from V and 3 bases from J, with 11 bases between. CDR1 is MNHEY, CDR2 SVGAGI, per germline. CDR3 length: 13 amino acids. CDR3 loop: CASSSGMDTEAFF. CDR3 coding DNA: TGTGCCAGCAGCTCAGGGATGGACACTGAAGCTTTCTTT.

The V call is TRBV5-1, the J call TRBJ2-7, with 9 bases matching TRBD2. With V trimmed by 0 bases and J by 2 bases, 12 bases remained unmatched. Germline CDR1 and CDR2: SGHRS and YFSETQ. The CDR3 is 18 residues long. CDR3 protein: CASSLGGYSASGTYEQYF. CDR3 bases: TGCGCCAGCAGCTTGGGGGGGTATTCGGCTAGCGGGACCTACGAGCAGTACTTC.

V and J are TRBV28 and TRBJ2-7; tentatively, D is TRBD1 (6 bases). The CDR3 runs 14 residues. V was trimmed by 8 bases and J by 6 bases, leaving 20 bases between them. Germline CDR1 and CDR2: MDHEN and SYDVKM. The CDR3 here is CASEQGKGSFEQYF. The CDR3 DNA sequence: TGTGCCAGCGAACAGGGCAAGGGGTCGTTCGAGCAGTACTTC.

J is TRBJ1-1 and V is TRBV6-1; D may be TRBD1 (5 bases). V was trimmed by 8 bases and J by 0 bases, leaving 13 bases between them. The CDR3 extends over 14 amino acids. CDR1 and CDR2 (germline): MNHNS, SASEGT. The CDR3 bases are TGTGCCAGCTGGGGACTACCCATGAACACTGAAGCTTTCTTT. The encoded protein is CASWGLPMNTEAFF.

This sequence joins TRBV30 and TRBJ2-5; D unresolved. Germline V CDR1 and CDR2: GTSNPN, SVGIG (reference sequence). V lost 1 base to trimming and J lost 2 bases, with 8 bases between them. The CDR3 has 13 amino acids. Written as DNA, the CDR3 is TGTGCCTGGAGTGGACTCACACAAGAGACCCAGTACTTC. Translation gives CAWSGLTQETQYF.

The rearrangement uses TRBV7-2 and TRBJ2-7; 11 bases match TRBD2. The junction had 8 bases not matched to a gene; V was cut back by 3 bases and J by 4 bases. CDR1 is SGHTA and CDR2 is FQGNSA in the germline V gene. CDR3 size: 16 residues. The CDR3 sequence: CASSLTPTSGNYEQYF. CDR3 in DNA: TGTGCCAGCAGCTTGACTCCGACTAGCGGGAATTACGAGCAGTACTTC.

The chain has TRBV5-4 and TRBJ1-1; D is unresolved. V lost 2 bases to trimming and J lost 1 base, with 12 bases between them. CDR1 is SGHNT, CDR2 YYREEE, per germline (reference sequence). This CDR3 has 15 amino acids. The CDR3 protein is CASSFGRVQNTEAFF. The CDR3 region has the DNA TGTGCCAGCAGCTTCGGGAGGGTGCAGAACACTGAAGCTTTCTTT.

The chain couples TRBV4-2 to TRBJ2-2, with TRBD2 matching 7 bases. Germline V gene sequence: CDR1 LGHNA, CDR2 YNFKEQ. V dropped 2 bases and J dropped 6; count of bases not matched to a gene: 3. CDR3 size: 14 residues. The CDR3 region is CASSQWTSSGELFF. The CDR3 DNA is TGTGCCAGCAGCCAATGGACTAGTTCCGGGGAGCTGTTTTTT.

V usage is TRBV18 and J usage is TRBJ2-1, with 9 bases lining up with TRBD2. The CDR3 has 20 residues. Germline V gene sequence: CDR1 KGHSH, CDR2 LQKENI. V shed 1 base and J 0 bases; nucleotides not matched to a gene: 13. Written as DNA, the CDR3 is TGTGCCAGCTCACCACAGGGACAACCGGGACTAGCATCCTCCTACAATGAGCAGTTCTTC. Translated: CASSPQGQPGLASSYNEQFF.

CDR3 region: CASSQEVAGGDTQYF. CDR3 coding DNA: TGTGCCAGCAGCCAAGAAGTAGCGGGAGGCGATACGCAGTATTTT. V is TRBV4-2 and J is TRBJ2-3, with 10 bases matching TRBD2. This CDR3 contains 15 residues. Germline V gene data show CDR1 as LGHNA and CDR2 as YNFKEQ. The ends lost 0 bases at V and 6 bases at J; junction bases unmatched: 3.

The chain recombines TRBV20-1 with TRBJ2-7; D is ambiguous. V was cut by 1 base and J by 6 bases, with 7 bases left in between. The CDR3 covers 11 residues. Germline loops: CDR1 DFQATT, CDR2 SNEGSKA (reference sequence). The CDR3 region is CSARGDTEQYF. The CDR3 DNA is TGCAGTGCTAGAGGAGACACCGAGCAGTACTTC.

CDR3 residues: CASSYSYRAEKLFF. The CDR3 coding sequence is TGTGCCAGCAGTTACTCGTACAGGGCTGAAAAACTGTTTTTT. The genes are TRBV6-5 and TRBJ1-4; tentative D call: TRBD1 (6 bases). The CDR3 is 14 residues long. V shed 0 bases and J shed 7 bases, with 9 bases lying between them. CDR1 and CDR2 from the germline V gene are MNHEY and SVGAGI.

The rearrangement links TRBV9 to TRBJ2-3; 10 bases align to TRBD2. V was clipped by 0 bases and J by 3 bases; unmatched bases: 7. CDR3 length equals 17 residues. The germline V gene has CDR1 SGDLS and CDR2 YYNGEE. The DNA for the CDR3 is TGTGCCAGCAGCGTAGGTCTAGCGGGAGAGGGAACAGATACGCAGTATTTT. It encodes CASSVGLAGEGTDTQYF.

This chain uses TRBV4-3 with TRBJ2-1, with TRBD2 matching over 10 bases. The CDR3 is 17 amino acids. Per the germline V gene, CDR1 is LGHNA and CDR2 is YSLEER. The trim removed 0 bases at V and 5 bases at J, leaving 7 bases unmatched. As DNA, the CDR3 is TGCGCCAGCAGCCAAGATCCCCTAGCGGGAGAGAACAATGAGCAGTTCTTC. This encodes CASSQDPLAGENNEQFF.

For the CDR3, the DNA is TGTGCCAGCAGCTTGGGTTTGGACAGGGTCTCTGGGGCCAACGTCCTGACTTTC. Translating it yields CASSLGLDRVSGANVLTF. This chain uses TRBV5-5 with TRBJ2-6; 8 nucleotides agree with TRBD1. V gave up 0 bases and J gave up 0 bases; unmatched junction bases: 5. This CDR3 comprises 18 residues. Germline assignment: CDR1 SGHKS and CDR2 YYEKEE (reference sequence).

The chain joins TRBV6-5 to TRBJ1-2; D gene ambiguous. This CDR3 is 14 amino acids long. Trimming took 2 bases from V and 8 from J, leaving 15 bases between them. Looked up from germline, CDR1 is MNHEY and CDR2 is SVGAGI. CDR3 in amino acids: CASSYERSGFGYTF. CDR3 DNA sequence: TGTGCCAGCAGTTACGAAAGAAGCGGGTTCGGCTACACCTTC.

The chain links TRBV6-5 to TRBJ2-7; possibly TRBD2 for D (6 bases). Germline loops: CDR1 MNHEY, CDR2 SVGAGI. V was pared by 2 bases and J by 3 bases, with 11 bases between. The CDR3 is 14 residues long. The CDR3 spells CASSYSASVYEQYF. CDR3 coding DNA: TGTGCCAGCAGTTACAGTGCTAGCGTCTACGAGCAGTACTTC.

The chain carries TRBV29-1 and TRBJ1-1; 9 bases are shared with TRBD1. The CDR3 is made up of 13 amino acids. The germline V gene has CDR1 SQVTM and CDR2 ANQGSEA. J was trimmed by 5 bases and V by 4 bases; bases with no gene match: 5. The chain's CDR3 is CSVAGTGRTEAFF. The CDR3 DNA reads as TGCAGCGTTGCGGGGACAGGGAGGACTGAAGCTTTCTTT.